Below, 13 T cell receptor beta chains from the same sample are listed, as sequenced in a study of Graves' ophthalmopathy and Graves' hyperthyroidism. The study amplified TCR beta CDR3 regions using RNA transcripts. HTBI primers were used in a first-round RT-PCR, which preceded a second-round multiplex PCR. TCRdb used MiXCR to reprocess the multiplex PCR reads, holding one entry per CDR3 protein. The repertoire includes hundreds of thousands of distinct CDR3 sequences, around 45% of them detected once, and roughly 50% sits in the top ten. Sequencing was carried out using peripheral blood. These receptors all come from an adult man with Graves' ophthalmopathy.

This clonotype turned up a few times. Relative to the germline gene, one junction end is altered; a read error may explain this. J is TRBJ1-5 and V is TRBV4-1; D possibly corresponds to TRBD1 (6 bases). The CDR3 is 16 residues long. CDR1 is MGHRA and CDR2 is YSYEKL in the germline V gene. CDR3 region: CASSQEGGRSNQPQHF. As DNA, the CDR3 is TGTGCCAGCAGCCAAGAGGGGGGACGGAGCAATCAGCCCCAGCATTTT.

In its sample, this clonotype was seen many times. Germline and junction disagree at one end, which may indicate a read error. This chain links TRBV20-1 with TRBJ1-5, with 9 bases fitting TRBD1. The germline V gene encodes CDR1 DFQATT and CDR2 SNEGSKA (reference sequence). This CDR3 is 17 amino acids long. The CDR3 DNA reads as TGCAGTGCTAGAGTAGGTTCGACAGGGGGTAGCCATCAGCCCCAGCATTTT. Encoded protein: CSARVGSTGGSHQPQHF.

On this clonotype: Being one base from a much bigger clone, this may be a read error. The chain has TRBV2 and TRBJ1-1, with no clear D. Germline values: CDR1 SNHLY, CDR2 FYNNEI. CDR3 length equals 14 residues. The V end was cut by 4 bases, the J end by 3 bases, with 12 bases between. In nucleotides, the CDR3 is TGTGCCAGCAGTGGAGACGGGTCCTACACTGAAGCTTTCTTT. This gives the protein CASSGDGSYTEAFF. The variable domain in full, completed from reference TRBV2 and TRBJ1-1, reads EPEVTQTPSHQVTQMGQEVILRCVPISNHLYFYWYRQILGQKVEFLVSFYNNEISEKSEIFDDQFSVERPDGSNFTLKIRSTKLEDSAMYFCASSGDGSYTEAFFGQGTRLTVV.

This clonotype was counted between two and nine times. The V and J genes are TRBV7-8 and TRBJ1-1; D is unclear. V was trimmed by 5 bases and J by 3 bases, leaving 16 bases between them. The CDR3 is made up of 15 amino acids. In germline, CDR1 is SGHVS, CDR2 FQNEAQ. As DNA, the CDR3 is TGTGCCAGCAGCGCTAGGTGGAGGGAGTACACTGAAGCTTTCTTT. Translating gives CASSARWREYTEAFF.

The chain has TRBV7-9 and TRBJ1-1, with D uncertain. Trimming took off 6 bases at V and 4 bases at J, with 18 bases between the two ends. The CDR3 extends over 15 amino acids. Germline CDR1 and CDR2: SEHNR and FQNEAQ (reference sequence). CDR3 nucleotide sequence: TGTGCCAGCAGTCCTCGATCCGGGAGCAGCACTGAAGCTTTCTTT. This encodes CASSPRSGSSTEAFF.

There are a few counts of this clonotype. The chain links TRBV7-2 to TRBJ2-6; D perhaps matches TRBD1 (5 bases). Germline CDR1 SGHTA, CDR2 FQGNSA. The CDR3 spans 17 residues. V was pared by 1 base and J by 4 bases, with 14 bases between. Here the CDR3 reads CASSLGVQGSGANVLTF. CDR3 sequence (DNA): TGTGCCAGCAGCTTAGGTGTGCAGGGATCGGGGGCCAACGTCCTGACTTTC.

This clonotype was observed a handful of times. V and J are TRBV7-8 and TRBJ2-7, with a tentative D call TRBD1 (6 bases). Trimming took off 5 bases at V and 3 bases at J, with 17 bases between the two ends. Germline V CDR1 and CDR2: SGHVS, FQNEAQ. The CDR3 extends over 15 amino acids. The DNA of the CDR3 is TGTGCCAGCAGCCCACCCCAGGGGAAAGGCTACGAGCAGTACTTC. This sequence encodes CASSPPQGKGYEQYF.

The CDR3 DNA follows: TGTGCCAGCAGCTTAGGTCGGGACAGGTTCTACGAGCAGTACTTC. Its protein is CASSLGRDRFYEQYF. The V gene is TRBV7-9, the J gene TRBJ2-7, with TRBD1 identical over 8 bases. The V and J ends lost 1 base and 3 bases, in that order; junction bases with no gene match: 5. The CDR3 is 15 residues long. CDR1 is SEHNR, CDR2 FQNEAQ, per germline (reference sequence).

The CDR3 loop reads CAISEAATGELFF. The CDR3 bases are TGTGCCATCAGTGAGGCAGCCACCGGGGAGCTGTTTTTT. This chain joins TRBV10-3 and TRBJ2-2; D uncertain. The CDR3 contains 13 residues. Trimming cost V 2 bases and J 4 bases, with 5 bases left between them. CDR1 is ENHRY and CDR2 is SYGVKD in the germline V gene.

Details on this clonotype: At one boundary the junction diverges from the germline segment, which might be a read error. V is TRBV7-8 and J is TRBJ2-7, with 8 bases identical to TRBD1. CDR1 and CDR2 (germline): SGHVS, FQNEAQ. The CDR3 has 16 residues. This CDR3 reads CASSQASTGTGYEQYF. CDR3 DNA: TGCGCCAGCAGCCAAGCCTCAACCGGGACAGGCTACGAGCAGTACTTC.

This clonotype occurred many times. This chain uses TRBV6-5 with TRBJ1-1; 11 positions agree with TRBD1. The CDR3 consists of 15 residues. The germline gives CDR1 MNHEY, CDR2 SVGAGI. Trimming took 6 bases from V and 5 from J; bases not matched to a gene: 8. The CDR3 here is CASSRTGQGDTEAFF. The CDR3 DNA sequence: TGTGCCAGCAGCCGAACGGGACAGGGGGATACTGAAGCTTTCTTT.

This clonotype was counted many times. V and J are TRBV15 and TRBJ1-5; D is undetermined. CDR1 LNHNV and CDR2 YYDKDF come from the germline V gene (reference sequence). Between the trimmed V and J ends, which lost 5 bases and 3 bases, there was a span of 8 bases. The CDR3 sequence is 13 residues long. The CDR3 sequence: CATSVGLNQPQHF. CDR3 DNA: TGTGCCACCAGCGTGGGCCTCAATCAGCCCCAGCATTTT.

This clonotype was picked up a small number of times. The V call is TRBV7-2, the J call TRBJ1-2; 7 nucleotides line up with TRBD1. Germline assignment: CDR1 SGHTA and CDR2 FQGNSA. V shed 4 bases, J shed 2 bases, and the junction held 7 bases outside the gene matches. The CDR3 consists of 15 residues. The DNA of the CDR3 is TGTGCCAGCAGCTCACCGGGACAGCTAAACTATGGCTACACCTTC. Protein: CASSSPGQLNYGYTF. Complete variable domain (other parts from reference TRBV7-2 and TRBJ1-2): GAGVSQSPSNKVTEKGKDVELRCDPISGHTALYWYRQSLGQGLEFLIYFQGNSAPDKSGLPSDRFSAERTGGSVSTLTIQRTQQEDSAVYLCASSSPGQLNYGYTFGSGTRLTVV.